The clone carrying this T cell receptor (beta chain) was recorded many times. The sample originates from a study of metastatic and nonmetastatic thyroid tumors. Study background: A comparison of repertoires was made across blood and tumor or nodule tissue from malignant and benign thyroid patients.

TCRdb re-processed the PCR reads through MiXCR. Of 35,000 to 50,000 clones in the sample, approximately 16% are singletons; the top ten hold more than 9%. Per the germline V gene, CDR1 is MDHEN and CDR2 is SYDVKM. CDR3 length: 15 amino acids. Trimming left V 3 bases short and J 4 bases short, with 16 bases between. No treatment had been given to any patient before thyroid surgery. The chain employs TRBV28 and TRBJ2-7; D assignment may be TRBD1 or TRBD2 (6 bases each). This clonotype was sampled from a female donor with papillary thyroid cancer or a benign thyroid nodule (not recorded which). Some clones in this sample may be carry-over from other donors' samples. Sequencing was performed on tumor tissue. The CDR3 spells CASSFPVGGAYEQYF. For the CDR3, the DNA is TGTGCCAGCAGTTTCCCGGTGGGGGGCGCGTACGAGCAGTACTTC. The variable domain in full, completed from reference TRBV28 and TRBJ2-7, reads DVKVTQSSRYLVKRTGEKVFLECVQDMDHENMFWYRQDPGLGLRLIYFSYDVKMKEKGDIPEGYSVSREKKERFSLILESASTNQTSMYLCASSFPVGGAYEQYFGPGTRLTVT.